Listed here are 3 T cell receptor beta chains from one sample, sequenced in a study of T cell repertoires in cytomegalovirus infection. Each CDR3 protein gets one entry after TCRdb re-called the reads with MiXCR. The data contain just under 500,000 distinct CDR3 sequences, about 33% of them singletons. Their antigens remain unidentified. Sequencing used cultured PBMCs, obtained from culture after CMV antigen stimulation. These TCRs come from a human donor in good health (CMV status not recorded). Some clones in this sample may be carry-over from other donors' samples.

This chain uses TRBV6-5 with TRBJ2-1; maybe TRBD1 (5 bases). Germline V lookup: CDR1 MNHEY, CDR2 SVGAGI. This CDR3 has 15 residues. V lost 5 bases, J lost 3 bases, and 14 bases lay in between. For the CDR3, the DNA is TGTGCCAGCAGTCAACCGACAGAATACTACAATGAGCAGTTCTTC. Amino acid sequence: CASSQPTEYYNEQFF.

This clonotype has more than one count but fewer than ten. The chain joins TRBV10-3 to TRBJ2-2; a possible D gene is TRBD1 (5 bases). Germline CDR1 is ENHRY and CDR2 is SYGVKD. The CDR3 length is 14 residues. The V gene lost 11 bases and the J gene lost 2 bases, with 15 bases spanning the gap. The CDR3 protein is CASKMTVNTGELFF. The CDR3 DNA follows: TGTGCCTCAAAGATGACAGTAAACACCGGGGAGCTGTTTTTT.

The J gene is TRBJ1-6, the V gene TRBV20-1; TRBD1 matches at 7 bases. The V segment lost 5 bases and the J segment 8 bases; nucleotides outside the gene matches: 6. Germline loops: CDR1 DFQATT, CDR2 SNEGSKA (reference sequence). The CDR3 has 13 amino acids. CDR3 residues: CSAPGQRDSPLHF. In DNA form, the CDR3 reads TGCAGTGCTCCGGGACAGAGGGATTCACCCCTCCACTTT.